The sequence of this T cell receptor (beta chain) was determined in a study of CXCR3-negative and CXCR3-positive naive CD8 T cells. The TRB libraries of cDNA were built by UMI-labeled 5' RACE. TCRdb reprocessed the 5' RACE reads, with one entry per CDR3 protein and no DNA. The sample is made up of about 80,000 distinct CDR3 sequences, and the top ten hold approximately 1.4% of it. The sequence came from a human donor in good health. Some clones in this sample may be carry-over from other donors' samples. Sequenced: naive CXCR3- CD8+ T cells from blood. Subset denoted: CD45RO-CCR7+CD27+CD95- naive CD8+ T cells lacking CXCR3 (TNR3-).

CDR3 sequence reads: CASSLAGYAQYF. V is TRBV7-9 and J is TRBJ2-3. Germline lookup yields CDR1 SEHNR and CDR2 FQNEAQ (reference sequence). CDR3 length: 12 amino acids.